The 20 T cell receptor beta chains presented below share a single source sample, sequenced in a study of low-dose radiotherapy and immunotherapy resistance in tumors. Gene-specific TRAV and TRBV primers were used for first-strand cDNA, covering alpha and beta chains. Over roughly 18 PCR cycles, TCRs were amplified from a constant-region primer and V-primer adapter. A single record per CDR3 protein comes from TCRdb applying MiXCR to the reads. The sample shows approximately 84,000 distinct CDR3 sequences, 18% of them seen only once. Documented time point: before trial treatment. Sequenced material: PBMCs, taken before treatment. These TCRs come from a male donor with prostate cancer.

This clonotype appeared many times. The chain carries TRBV11-2 and TRBJ2-7; D remains unclear. This CDR3 has 17 residues. CDR1 is SGHAT and CDR2 is FQNNGV in the germline V gene. Trimming shortened V by 0 bases and J by 4 bases, and 19 bases separated the two germline ends. The CDR3 loop reads CASSLDGRTGLKYEQYF. CDR3 in DNA: TGTGCCAGCAGCTTAGACGGACGGACCGGCCTAAAGTACGAGCAGTACTTC.

The table lists this clonotype with many counts. The chain carries TRBV30 and TRBJ2-1, with a weak D call TRBD2 (6 bases). The CDR3 runs 13 residues. The V gene's germline CDR1 is GTSNPN and CDR2 SVGIG (reference sequence). The V end was cut by 2 bases, the J end by 2 bases, with 7 bases between. CDR3 loop: CAWSRGTYNEQFF. The CDR3 DNA sequence: TGTGCCTGGAGTCGCGGGACCTACAATGAGCAGTTCTTC.

For this clonotype: An end of the junction does not agree with germline; a read error may underlie this. The rearrangement uses TRBV7-2 and TRBJ2-7; 7 bases fit TRBD2. CDR1 and CDR2 (germline): SGHTA, FQGNSA. This CDR3 spans 15 amino acids. The CDR3 loop reads CASSPVGGSSYEQNF. CDR3 DNA: TGTGCCAGCAGTCCCGTGGGGGGGAGCTCCTACGAGCAGAACTTC.

The chain is built from TRBV18 and TRBJ2-2, with TRBD2 matching 7 bases. Germline CDR1 and CDR2: KGHSH and LQKENI. The CDR3 sequence is 18 residues long. V shed 1 base, J shed 0 bases, and the junction held 8 bases outside the gene matches. CDR3 protein: CASSPQVSSGSNTGELFF. The CDR3, as DNA: TGTGCCAGCTCACCACAGGTGTCTAGCGGCTCGAACACCGGGGAGCTGTTTTTT.

This clonotype has a handful of counts. The chain has TRBV7-9 and TRBJ2-6, with no clear D. Germline loops: CDR1 SEHNR, CDR2 FQNEAQ (reference sequence). The V end lost 11 bases, the J end lost 0 bases, and 17 bases lay between the germline ends. The CDR3 has 16 residues. The CDR3 DNA sequence: TGTGCCGGCCCCGGGCCCACTCTCTCTGGGGCCAACGTCCTGACTTTC. Translating gives CAGPGPTLSGANVLTF.

This clonotype was seen ten or more times. The chain is built from TRBV2 and TRBJ2-3, with 16 bases that match TRBD2. J gave up 2 bases and V 4 bases, and 6 bases lay outside the gene matches. The CDR3 length is 18 residues. Germline V gene lookup returns CDR1 SNHLY and CDR2 FYNNEI. This CDR3 is CASSGGTSGGALTDTQYF. CDR3 bases: TGTGCCAGCAGTGGCGGGACTAGCGGGGGGGCCCTCACAGATACGCAGTATTTT.

This clonotype was seen only a few times. Germline is not matched at one junction end, which may reflect a read error. This sequence joins TRBV19 and TRBJ2-1; the match to TRBD2 covers 7 bases. Germline CDR1 and CDR2: LNHDA and SQIVND (reference sequence). The CDR3 loop spans 13 amino acids. In DNA form, the CDR3 reads TGTGCCAGTAGTATAGACCGGGACTCCCAGCGGGGATTC. Residues: CASSIDRDSQRGF. Together with reference TRBV19 and TRBJ2-1, the CDR3 gives the full variable domain: DGGITQSPKYLFRKEGQNVTLSCEQNLNHDAMYWYRQDPGQGLRLIYYSQIVNDFQKGDIAEGYSVSREKKESFPLTVTSAQKNPTAFYLCASSIDRDSQRGFGPGTRLTVL.

As to this clonotype: The conserved closing phenylalanine or tryptophan is absent in this CDR3, likely reflecting a read error. This chain connects TRBV5-3 to TRBJ1-2, with a weak D call TRBD1 (5 bases). TRBV5-3 is flagged as an ORF with uncertain function. The germline V and J ends were trimmed by 8 bases and 4 bases, with 21 bases remaining between them. The CDR3 covers 15 residues. CDR3 residues: CASSPPGLGTYGYTL. Written as DNA, the CDR3 is TGTGCCAGCAGCCCGCCGGGGCTGGGGACCTATGGCTACACCCTC.

Many counts were recorded for this clonotype. The chain links TRBV11-3 to TRBJ2-1, with TRBD2 matching over 8 bases. Germline V CDR1 and CDR2: SGHNT, YENEEA. The V and J ends lost 5 bases and 8 bases, in that order; junction bases with no gene match: 11. The CDR3 covers 15 residues. DNA of the CDR3: TGTGCCAGCAGCCTCTATAGCGGGGCCAACGATGAGCAGTTCTTC. Protein sequence: CASSLYSGANDEQFF.

This clonotype was seen repeatedly, ten times or more. The chain employs TRBV29-1 and TRBJ2-1; 11 nucleotides align to TRBD2. J lost 13 bases, V lost 4 bases, and 9 bases had no gene match. The CDR3 is 13 amino acids. The germline gives CDR1 SQVTM, CDR2 ANQGSEA. CDR3 coding DNA: TGCAGCGTTGCCCTCAAACTAGCGGGGGCCCAGTTCTTC. This codes for CSVALKLAGAQFF.

The V gene is TRBV29-1, the J gene TRBJ2-7; D possibly corresponds to TRBD2 (7 bases). The CDR3 sequence is 13 residues long. Trimming cost V 7 bases and J 2 bases, with 15 bases left between them. CDR1 and CDR2 (germline): SQVTM, ANQGSEA. CDR3 amino acids: CSAGEGDAYEQYF. In DNA form, the CDR3 reads TGCAGCGCAGGGGAGGGGGACGCCTACGAGCAGTACTTC.

This clonotype was observed many times. The rearrangement links TRBV2 to TRBJ2-3; tentatively, D is TRBD2 (5 bases). Trimming left V 7 bases short and J 4 bases short, with 12 bases between. Germline V gene lookup returns CDR1 SNHLY and CDR2 FYNNEI. There are 13 residues in the CDR3. CDR3 DNA sequence: TGTGCCAGCACGCCCATCGGGGCAGATACGCAGTATTTT. Its protein product is CASTPIGADTQYF.

This clonotype occurred many times. V and J are TRBV6-1 and TRBJ1-6; a weak D match, TRBD1 (5 bases). The V and J ends lost 4 bases and 9 bases respectively, with 16 bases between them. The CDR3 contains 15 residues. Germline CDR1 is MNHNS and CDR2 is SASEGT. The CDR3 coding sequence is TGTGCCAGCAGTGGGGGTCGGGGGGTGGGTTCACCCCTCCACTTT. Encoded protein: CASSGGRGVGSPLHF.

This clonotype was counted ten times or more. The J gene is TRBJ1-6, the V gene TRBV11-3; TRBD1 aligns across 7 bases. This CDR3 has 14 residues. Losses at the gene ends were 5 bases for V and 7 bases for J; bases not matched to a gene: 5. CDR1 is SGHNT and CDR2 is YENEEA in the germline V gene. CDR3 loop: CASSPGTVNSPLHF. In nucleotides, the CDR3 is TGTGCCAGCAGCCCTGGGACAGTCAATTCACCCCTCCACTTT. Filled out from reference TRBV11-3 and TRBJ1-6, the complete variable domain reads EAGVVQSPRYKIIEKKQPVAFWCNPISGHNTLYWYLQNLGQGPELLIRYENEEAVDDSQLPKDRFSAERLKGVDSTLKIQPAELGDSAVYLCASSPGTVNSPLHFGNGTRLTVT.

This clonotype has at least ten counts. The rearrangement links TRBV11-2 to TRBJ2-7, with 8 bases aligning to TRBD1. The CDR3 is 16 residues long. Trimming at V came to 3 bases and at J to 2 bases, leaving 9 bases not matched to a gene. The V gene's germline CDR1 is SGHAT and CDR2 FQNNGV. This chain's CDR3 is CASSLFSTGATYEQYF. CDR3 sequence (DNA): TGTGCCAGCAGCTTGTTCTCGACAGGGGCAACCTACGAGCAGTACTTC.

This clonotype was counted at least ten times. J is TRBJ2-5 and V is TRBV4-2, with 11 bases matching TRBD2. This CDR3 spans 19 amino acids. Trimming took 0 bases from V and 4 from J; bases not matched to a gene: 13. CDR1 and CDR2 from the germline V gene are LGHNA and YNFKEQ. CDR3 DNA: TGTGCCAGCAGCCAAGAAGGTGCTTGGATAGCGGGGGGGGTAGAGACCCAGTACTTC. It is translated as CASSQEGAWIAGGVETQYF.

The sample holds many counts of this clonotype. The V and J genes are TRBV3-1 and TRBJ1-2; weak D call: TRBD1 (6 bases). Trimming cost V 2 bases and J 4 bases, with 26 bases left between them. The germline V gene has CDR1 LGHDT and CDR2 YNNKEL (reference sequence). The CDR3 is 19 residues long. The CDR3 coding sequence is TGTGCCAGCAGCCAAAAAGGGGGGGGAGGGCAAGACTCACTCTATGGCTACACCTTC. Residues: CASSQKGGGGQDSLYGYTF.

This clonotype came up many times. The rearrangement joins TRBV2 to TRBJ1-1; D remains ambiguous. The CDR3 runs 13 residues. Trimming removed 1 base at V and 5 bases at J, with 8 bases between. Germline V lookup: CDR1 SNHLY, CDR2 FYNNEI. The CDR3 loop is CASSEDSRTEAFF. CDR3 sequence (DNA): TGTGCCAGCAGTGAAGACTCGAGGACTGAAGCTTTCTTT.

The table lists this clonotype with many counts. CDR3 DNA: TGTGCCAGCGGCCGTCCGGGACAGGGCGCCAATGAGCAGTTCTTC. Encoded protein: CASGRPGQGANEQFF. The rearrangement joins TRBV28 to TRBJ2-1; the match to TRBD1 covers 9 bases. Trimming cost V 8 bases and J 6 bases; bases outside gene matches: 11. The length of the CDR3 is 15 residues. In germline, CDR1 is MDHEN, CDR2 SYDVKM.

The CDR3: CASSLWANTGELFF. The CDR3 nucleotides are TGTGCCAGCAGTTTATGGGCGAACACCGGGGAGCTGTTTTTT. The V gene is TRBV12-3 or TRBV12-4, the J gene TRBJ2-2; D ambiguous. V was cut by 2 bases and J by 0 bases, with 4 bases left in between. CDR3 length: 14 residues.